The 20 T cell receptor beta chains listed next were all sequenced from one sample in a study of shared T cell receptors in the human thymus. Assay used: immunoSEQ multiplex PCR; TCRdb lists only in-frame clones, some missing. The repertoire holds roughly 500,000 clones, with around 78% as singletons. These sequences were also reported in another study, on human thymus T cells.

Sequenced material: thymocytes. Receptor source: a boy under two years old with a congenital heart defect.

The chain couples TRBV5-4 to TRBJ1-2; TRBD1 might be the D (6 bases). The V end was cut by 0 bases, the J end by 6 bases, with 9 bases between. Germline CDR1 reads SGHNT; CDR2 reads YYREEE (reference sequence). This CDR3 region has 13 residues. The CDR3 loop reads CASSLVTGDGYTF. CDR3 nucleotides: TGTGCCAGCAGCTTGGTGACAGGCGATGGCTACACCTTC.

V usage is TRBV23-1 and J usage is TRBJ2-7, with D possibly matching TRBD1 (6 bases). TRBV23-1 is identified as an open reading frame with a role that is uncertain. The ends were cut back, 4 bases at V and 0 bases at J, with 13 bases in the middle. The CDR3 length is 15 residues. The CDR3 nucleotides read TGCGCCAGCAGTCTCGGACAGAGATCCTCCTACGAGCAGTACTTC. It translates to CASSLGQRSSYEQYF.

J is TRBJ2-7 and V is TRBV30, with 7 bases aligning to TRBD2. Germline V gene lookup returns CDR1 GTSNPN and CDR2 SVGIG (reference sequence). The CDR3 is 14 residues long. V was pared by 1 base and J by 0 bases, with 3 bases of the junction left unmatched. The CDR3 DNA reads TGTGCCTGGAGTGCGGGACTACCCTCCTACGAGCAGTACTTC. This sequence encodes CAWSAGLPSYEQYF.

V usage is TRBV5-4 and J usage is TRBJ2-2; a weak D match, TRBD2 (6 bases). Trimming left V 6 bases short and J 0 bases short, with 15 bases between. Germline loops: CDR1 SGHNT, CDR2 YYREEE (reference sequence). The CDR3 is 16 residues long. CDR3 in DNA: TGTGCCAGCACCTCGGGGGTACAGGCGAACACCGGGGAGCTGTTTTTT. Protein product: CASTSGVQANTGELFF. Combining the CDR3 with reference TRBV5-4 and TRBJ2-2 gives the whole variable domain ETGVTQSPTHLIKTRGQQVTLRCSSQSGHNTVSWYQQALGQGPQFIFQYYREEENGRGNFPPRFSGLQFPNYSSELNVNALELDDSALYLCASTSGVQANTGELFFGEGSRLTVL.

A few counts support this clone. The rearrangement joins TRBV29-1 to TRBJ2-3; the match to TRBD2 covers 13 bases. This CDR3 is 18 amino acids long. Germline V CDR1 and CDR2: SQVTM, ANQGSEA. Trimming at V came to 6 bases and at J to 1 base, leaving 13 bases not matched to a gene. CDR3 DNA sequence: TGCAGCGTGATGGGACTAGCGGGACCAGAGAGGGGCACAGATACGCAGTATTTT. Its protein is CSVMGLAGPERGTDTQYF.

The J gene is TRBJ1-4, the V gene TRBV6-6; D unresolved. The CDR3 extends over 13 amino acids. Trimming left V 4 bases short and J 8 bases short, with 11 bases between. The germline V gene has CDR1 MNHNY and CDR2 SVGAGI (reference sequence). The CDR3 region is CASSLEVREKLFF. The CDR3 DNA reads TGTGCCAGCAGTTTGGAGGTGAGGGAAAAACTGTTTTTT.

This clone was observed a handful of times. The genes are TRBV6-6 and TRBJ2-5; a possible D gene is TRBD2 (5 bases). The germline V gene has CDR1 MNHNY and CDR2 SVGAGI (reference sequence). V was trimmed by 2 bases and J by 0 bases, leaving 13 bases between them. There are 16 residues in the CDR3. The CDR3 loop reads CASSYEASTYQETQYF. The CDR3 coding sequence is TGTGCCAGCAGTTACGAGGCTAGCACGTACCAAGAGACCCAGTACTTC.

V gene TRBV10-3 combines with J gene TRBJ2-2; the match to TRBD1 covers 8 bases. The V segment lost 4 bases and the J segment 6 bases; nucleotides outside the gene matches: 1. The CDR3 is 13 residues long. The germline CDR1 and CDR2 sequences are ENHRY and SYGVKD. The CDR3 region is CAISGTGPGELFF. CDR3 sequence (DNA): TGTGCCATCAGTGGGACAGGGCCCGGGGAGCTGTTTTTT.

The chain combines TRBV27 with TRBJ2-1, with a possible D match to TRBD1 (6 bases). Trimming stripped 5 bases from V and 9 bases from J, with 17 bases between. CDR1 is MNHEY, CDR2 SMNVEV, per germline (reference sequence). The CDR3 totals 14 residues. CDR3 loop: CASSPAGTFCEQFF. DNA of the CDR3: TGTGCCAGCAGTCCCGCCGGGACATTTTGTGAGCAGTTCTTC.

The chain couples TRBV28 to TRBJ2-2; D may be TRBD2 (5 bases). The CDR3 consists of 14 residues. Trimming took 7 bases from V and 0 from J, leaving 9 bases between them. In germline, CDR1 is MDHEN, CDR2 SYDVKM. CDR3 sequence (DNA): TGTGCCAGCAATGAGGGTACGAACACCGGGGAGCTGTTTTTT. Its translation: CASNEGTNTGELFF. The entire variable domain, with the rest obtained from reference TRBV28 and TRBJ2-2, is as follows: DVKVTQSSRYLVKRTGEKVFLECVQDMDHENMFWYRQDPGLGLRLIYFSYDVKMKEKGDIPEGYSVSREKKERFSLILESASTNQTSMYLCASNEGTNTGELFFGEGSRLTVL.

The chain has TRBV7-9 and TRBJ2-7; 10 bases align to TRBD2. The CDR3 consists of 17 residues. Trimming at V came to 3 bases and at J to 2 bases, leaving 10 bases not matched to a gene. Germline V gene sequence: CDR1 SEHNR, CDR2 FQNEAQ (reference sequence). The CDR3 sequence: CASSFQLKTSGPYEQYF. DNA of the CDR3: TGTGCCAGCAGCTTCCAGCTTAAGACTAGCGGGCCCTACGAGCAGTACTTC.

V is TRBV19 and J is TRBJ2-6; 12 bases map to TRBD2. The length of the CDR3 is 17 residues. Germline V lookup: CDR1 LNHDA, CDR2 SQIVND (reference sequence). After removal of 7 bases from V and 3 bases from J, the junction contained 7 bases not matched to a gene. The CDR3 coding sequence is TGTGCCAGTAAGCCAAGACTAGCGGGAGTTGGGGCCAACGTCCTGACTTTC. Its translation: CASKPRLAGVGANVLTF.

This chain joins TRBV5-1 and TRBJ2-7; 12 positions match TRBD2. Germline V CDR1 and CDR2: SGHRS, YFSETQ. This CDR3 contains 19 residues. J was trimmed by 6 bases and V by 3 bases; bases with no gene match: 19. The CDR3 nucleotides read TGCGCCAGCAGCTCGACCTCGACTAGCGGGAGAAGTAAAAATTGCGAGCAGTACTTC. Translated, it gives CASSSTSTSGRSKNCEQYF.

This chain links TRBV7-9 with TRBJ2-7; 9 nucleotides align to TRBD2. This CDR3 is built from 18 residues. Germline loops: CDR1 SEHNR, CDR2 FQNEAQ (reference sequence). The V segment lost 1 base and the J segment 4 bases; nucleotides outside the gene matches: 14. CDR3 residues: CASSLGSLAGEAKYEQYF. Written as DNA, the CDR3 is TGTGCCAGCAGCTTAGGGTCATTAGCGGGAGAGGCAAAGTACGAGCAGTACTTC.

The chain uses TRBV28 and TRBJ2-7; D gene uncertain. Trimming took 5 bases from V and 7 from J, leaving 12 bases between them. The length of the CDR3 is 12 residues. The V gene's germline CDR1 is MDHEN and CDR2 SYDVKM. The CDR3 DNA reads TGTGCCAGCAGTGCTACCGTCGGGGAGCAGTACTTC. It yields the protein CASSATVGEQYF.

This chain connects TRBV28 to TRBJ1-5; TRBD1 aligns across 10 bases. The CDR3 sequence is 18 residues long. The germline V gene encodes CDR1 MDHEN and CDR2 SYDVKM. Germline trimming cut 3 bases from V and 2 bases from J; bases unmatched to any gene: 10. In DNA, the CDR3 is TGTGCCAGCAGTTTGGGACAGGGGTCAACGCTTGGCAATCAGCCCCAGCATTTT. Translation: CASSLGQGSTLGNQPQHF. Based on the CDR3 plus reference TRBV28 and TRBJ1-5, the full variable domain is DVKVTQSSRYLVKRTGEKVFLECVQDMDHENMFWYRQDPGLGLRLIYFSYDVKMKEKGDIPEGYSVSREKKERFSLILESASTNQTSMYLCASSLGQGSTLGNQPQHFGDGTRLSIL.

The gene calls are TRBV5-1 and TRBJ2-1; 7 bases line up with TRBD2. Germline values: CDR1 SGHRS, CDR2 YFSETQ. The CDR3 is made up of 14 amino acids. J was trimmed by 8 bases and V by 2 bases; bases with no gene match: 7. This chain's CDR3 is CASSLPGLVHEQFF. CDR3 DNA sequence: TGCGCCAGCAGCTTACCAGGACTAGTGCATGAGCAGTTCTTC.

This chain connects TRBV6-5 to TRBJ1-2; weak D call: TRBD1 (5 bases). The CDR3 is 12 residues long. Deletions cut 8 bases from V and 8 bases from J, with 15 bases between. The germline V gene encodes CDR1 MNHEY and CDR2 SVGAGI. The CDR3 sequence is CASGPQGNGYTF. The CDR3 DNA follows: TGTGCCAGCGGTCCGCAGGGAAACGGCTACACCTTC.

The chain employs TRBV19 and TRBJ2-7; D is unclear. V was cut by 2 bases and J by 0 bases, with 5 bases left in between. Germline V gives CDR1 LNHDA, CDR2 SQIVND (reference sequence). The CDR3 spans 13 residues. DNA of the CDR3: TGTGCCAGTAGTATAAAAGCCTCCTACGAGCAGTACTTC. Translation gives CASSIKASYEQYF.

The rearrangement uses TRBV4-3 and TRBJ2-4; D gene ambiguous. CDR3 length: 16 residues. V dropped 0 bases and J dropped 0 bases, with 9 bases sitting between them. Germline values: CDR1 LGHNA, CDR2 YSLEER. The DNA for the CDR3 is TGCGCCAGCAGCCAAGATCAGGCCCTAGCCAAAAACATTCAGTACTTC. Its protein is CASSQDQALAKNIQYF.